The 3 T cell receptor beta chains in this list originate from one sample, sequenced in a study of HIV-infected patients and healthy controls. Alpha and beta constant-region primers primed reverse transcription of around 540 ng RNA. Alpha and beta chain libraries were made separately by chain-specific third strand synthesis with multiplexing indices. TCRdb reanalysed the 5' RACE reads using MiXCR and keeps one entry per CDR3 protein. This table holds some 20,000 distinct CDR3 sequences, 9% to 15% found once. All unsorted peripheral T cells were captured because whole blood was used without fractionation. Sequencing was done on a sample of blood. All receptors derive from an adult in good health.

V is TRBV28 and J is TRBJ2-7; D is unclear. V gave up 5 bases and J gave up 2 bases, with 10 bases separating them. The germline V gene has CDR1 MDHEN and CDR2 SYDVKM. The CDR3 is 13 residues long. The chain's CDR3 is CASSPQNAYEQYF. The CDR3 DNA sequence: TGTGCCAGCAGTCCTCAAAACGCCTACGAGCAGTACTTC.

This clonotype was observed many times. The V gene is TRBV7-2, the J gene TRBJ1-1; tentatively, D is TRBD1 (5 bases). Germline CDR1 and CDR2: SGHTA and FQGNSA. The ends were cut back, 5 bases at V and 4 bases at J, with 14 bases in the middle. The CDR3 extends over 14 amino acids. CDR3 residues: CASSTPPGTTEAFF. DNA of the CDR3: TGTGCCAGCAGCACCCCCCCAGGGACCACTGAAGCTTTCTTT.

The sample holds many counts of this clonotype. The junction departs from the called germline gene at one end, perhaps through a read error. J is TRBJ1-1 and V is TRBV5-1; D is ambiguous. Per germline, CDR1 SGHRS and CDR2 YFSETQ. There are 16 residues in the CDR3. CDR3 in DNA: TGCGCCAGTAGCTTGGGATCCTCCATAATGAACACTGAAGCTTTCTTT. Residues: CASSLGSSIMNTEAFF.